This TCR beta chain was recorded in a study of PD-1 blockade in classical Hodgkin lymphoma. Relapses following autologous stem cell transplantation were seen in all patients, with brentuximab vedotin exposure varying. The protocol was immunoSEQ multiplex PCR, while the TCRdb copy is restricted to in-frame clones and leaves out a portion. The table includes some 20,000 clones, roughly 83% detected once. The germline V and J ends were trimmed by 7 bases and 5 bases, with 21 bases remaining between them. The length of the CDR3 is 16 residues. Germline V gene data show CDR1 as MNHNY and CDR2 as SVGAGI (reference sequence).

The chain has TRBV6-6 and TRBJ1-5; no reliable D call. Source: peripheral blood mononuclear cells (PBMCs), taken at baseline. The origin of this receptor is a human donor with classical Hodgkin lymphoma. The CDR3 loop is CASTLGDRAIYQPQHF. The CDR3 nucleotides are TGTGCCAGCACCCTCGGGGATCGGGCTATATATCAGCCCCAGCATTTT.